This entry is about one TCR beta chain. Antigen specificity is unknown. Germline V gene data show CDR1 as WNHNN and CDR2 as SYGVQD (reference sequence). The CDR3 extends over 15 amino acids. Trimming at V came to 2 bases and at J to 5 bases, leaving 6 bases not matched to a gene. The sample belongs to a study of cytomegalovirus exposure and HLA in healthy donors. The PCR employed 60 Vbeta primers together with 13 Jbeta primers. The assay was immunoSEQ multiplex PCR, and TCRdb's table has in-frame clones only and misses some. The data contain roughly 120,000 clones, roughly 82% of them singletons. Broader study findings: A later analysis found most CMV-associated TCR beta chains apparently HLA-restricted. Generally TCR sequences proved uncommon, though certain public TCRs appeared in numerous donors. Certain indistinguishable V segments, among them TRBV6-2 and TRBV6-3, were excluded. The authors later linked a missense DCLRE1C variant to TCR beta V- and J-gene trimming.

The sample consisted of PBMCs. The TCR originated in a woman between 40 and 50 years old in good health and CMV-seropositive. The V call is TRBV10-1, the J call TRBJ2-7; TRBD2 matches 10 bases. The CDR3 bases are TGCGCCAGCAGTGAGAGGCTAGCGGGAGTGGACGAGCAGTACTTC. Protein product: CASSERLAGVDEQYF.